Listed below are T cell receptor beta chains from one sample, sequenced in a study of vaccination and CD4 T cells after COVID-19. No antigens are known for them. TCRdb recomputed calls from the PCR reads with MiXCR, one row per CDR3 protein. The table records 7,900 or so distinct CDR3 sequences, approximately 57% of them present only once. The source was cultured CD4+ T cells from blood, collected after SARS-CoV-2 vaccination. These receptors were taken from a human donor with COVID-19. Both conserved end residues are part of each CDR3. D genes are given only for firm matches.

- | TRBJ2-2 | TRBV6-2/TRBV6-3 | CASRLGPNTGELFF
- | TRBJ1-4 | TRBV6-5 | CASSYRTANEKLFF
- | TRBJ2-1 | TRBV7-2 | CASSFASASYNEQFF
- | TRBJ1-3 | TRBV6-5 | CASSSGTGNTIYF
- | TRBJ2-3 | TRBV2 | CASRGTPGTRQSRSTDTQYF
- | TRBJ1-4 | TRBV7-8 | CASSRGGAEGSAFF
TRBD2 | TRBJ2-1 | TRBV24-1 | CATSDPGLAEKQFF
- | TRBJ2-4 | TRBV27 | CASSLYGINRGDIQYF
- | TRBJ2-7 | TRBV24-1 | CATSDPGLSAEQYF
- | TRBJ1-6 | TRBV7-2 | CASSSDSNSPLHF
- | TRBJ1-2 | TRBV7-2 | CASSLARRQTYGYTF
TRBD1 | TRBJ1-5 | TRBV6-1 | CASRTGTGGVGGNQPQHF
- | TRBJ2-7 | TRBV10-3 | CAISDPSTNYEQYF
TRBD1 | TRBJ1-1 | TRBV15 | CATSRGGQTNTEAFF
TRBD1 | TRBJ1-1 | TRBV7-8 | CASRSTGGNTEAFF
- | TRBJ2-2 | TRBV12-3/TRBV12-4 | CASSRASPLGSTGELFF
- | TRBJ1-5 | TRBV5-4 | CASSPDGGRDQPQHF
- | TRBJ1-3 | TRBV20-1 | CSARGLSGNTIYF
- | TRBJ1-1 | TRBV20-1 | CSAREGGRGTEAFF
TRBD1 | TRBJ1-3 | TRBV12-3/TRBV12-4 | CASSFGQGQGTIYF
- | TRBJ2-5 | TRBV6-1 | CASQGGRGLRETQYF
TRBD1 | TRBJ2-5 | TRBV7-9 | CATLGTGLETQYF
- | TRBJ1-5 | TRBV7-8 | CASSLEAGDNQPQHF
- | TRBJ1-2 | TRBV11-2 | CASSPRDRNYGYTF
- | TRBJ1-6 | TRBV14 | CASSRKQSSYNSPLHF
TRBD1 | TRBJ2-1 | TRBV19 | CASKRQGHNEQFF
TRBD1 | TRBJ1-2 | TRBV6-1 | CATVQGVHGYTF
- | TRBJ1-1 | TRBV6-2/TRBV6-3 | CASTKLGTANTEAFF
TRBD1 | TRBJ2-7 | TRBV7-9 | CASSLGQGAEQYF
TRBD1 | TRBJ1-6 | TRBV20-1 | CSASHQGPGQEGLPLHF
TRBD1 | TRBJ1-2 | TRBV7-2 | CASSTGQGGGYTF
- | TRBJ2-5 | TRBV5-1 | CASSLEPPPVETQYF
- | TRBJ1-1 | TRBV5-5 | CASSPVRLVSTEAFF
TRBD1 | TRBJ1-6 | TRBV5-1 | CASSPRTGTDSPLHF
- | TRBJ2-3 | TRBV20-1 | CSARDPGGVSDTQYF